The 17 T cell receptor beta chains given below trace back to one sample, sequenced in a study of shared clonotypes between healthy human individuals. Sequencing was performed with immunoSEQ multiplex PCR; in TCRdb, only in-frame clones are kept and a portion is missing. The sample has over a million clones, more than 65% seen once; the top ten hold about 1.5%. The sequenced sample was memory CD4+ T cells sorted from blood. Subset indicated: CD45RA-negative fraction. These receptors came from a man younger than 35 in good health.

This clone was found many times. The chain is built from TRBV5-6 and TRBJ2-5; the match to TRBD2 covers 7 bases. This CDR3 has 13 amino acids. The trim removed 5 bases at V and 5 bases at J, leaving 6 bases unmatched. Germline CDR1 and CDR2: SGHDT and YYEEEE. The CDR3 loop reads CASSRWEGETQYF. The CDR3 DNA is TGTGCCAGCAGTAGGTGGGAGGGCGAGACCCAGTACTTC.

The chain uses TRBV5-1 and TRBJ1-1; 9 positions agree with TRBD1. CDR3 length equals 16 residues. Germline assignment: CDR1 SGHRS and CDR2 YFSETQ. Trimming removed 4 bases from V and 3 bases from J; junction bases left unmatched: 10. The CDR3 nucleotides are TGCGCCAGCAGCCGAGGACAGGGGCTCTTGGACACTGAAGCTTTCTTT. It codes for CASSRGQGLLDTEAFF.

This sequence joins TRBV28 and TRBJ2-3; 7 bases align to TRBD2. V lost 4 bases, J lost 0 bases, and 10 bases stayed unmatched. The CDR3 extends over 17 amino acids. Germline loops: CDR1 MDHEN, CDR2 SYDVKM. The CDR3 here is CASSSRGRVRSTDTQYF. CDR3 sequence (DNA): TGTGCCAGCAGTTCTCGGGGGAGGGTGAGGAGCACAGATACGCAGTATTTT.

The rearrangement links TRBV18 to TRBJ2-3; D gene ambiguous. Per germline, CDR1 KGHSH and CDR2 LQKENI. Between the trimmed V and J ends, which lost 2 bases and 2 bases, there was a span of 8 bases. CDR3 size: 14 residues. The chain's CDR3 is CASSPFAITDTQYF. The DNA of the CDR3 is TGTGCCAGCTCACCATTTGCTATCACAGATACGCAGTATTTT. The full variable domain, completed using reference TRBV18 and TRBJ2-3, is NAGVMQNPRHLVRRRGQEARLRCSPMKGHSHVYWYRQLPEEGLKFMVYLQKENIIDESGMPKERFSAEFPKEGPSILRIQQVVRGDSAAYFCASSPFAITDTQYFGPGTRLTVL.

The chain joins TRBV28 to TRBJ2-5; the D gene is possibly TRBD2 (7 bases). Germline values: CDR1 MDHEN, CDR2 SYDVKM. The CDR3 consists of 15 residues. Trimming cost V 8 bases and J 0 bases, with 16 bases left between them. The CDR3 DNA is TGTGCCAGCGAAGAGGGGGGGGTTTACCAAGAGACCCAGTACTTC. Its protein product is CASEEGGVYQETQYF.

This clone was counted a few times. The chain has TRBV11-1 and TRBJ1-1; D is uncertain. Trimming removed 4 bases at V and 3 bases at J, with 9 bases between. CDR1 is SGHAT, CDR2 FQDESV, per germline (reference sequence). This CDR3 is 13 amino acids long. The CDR3 coding sequence is TGTGCCAGCAGCTACAAGGTGGACACTGAAGCTTTCTTT. Its protein is CASSYKVDTEAFF.

V gene TRBV11-3 combines with J gene TRBJ2-3; the match to TRBD2 covers 7 bases. The V gene end was trimmed by 0 bases and the J gene end by 1 base; junction bases not matched to a gene: 4. In germline, CDR1 is SGHNT, CDR2 YENEEA. The CDR3 contains 16 residues. The CDR3 here is CASSLESAGGTDTQYF. CDR3 nucleotide sequence: TGTGCCAGCAGCTTAGAATCGGCGGGGGGCACAGATACGCAGTATTTT. The full variable domain, completed using reference TRBV11-3 and TRBJ2-3, is EAGVVQSPRYKIIEKKQPVAFWCNPISGHNTLYWYLQNLGQGPELLIRYENEEAVDDSQLPKDRFSAERLKGVDSTLKIQPAELGDSAVYLCASSLESAGGTDTQYFGPGTRLTVL.

This clone was picked up a small number of times. J is TRBJ1-2 and V is TRBV18; a possible D gene is TRBD1 (6 bases). V was shortened by 5 bases and J by 0 bases, with 7 bases between the two germline ends. The CDR3 runs to 13 residues. Germline CDR1 is KGHSH and CDR2 is LQKENI. The CDR3 sequence: CASSTGSNYGYTF. The CDR3 DNA reads TGTGCCAGCTCAACAGGGTCTAACTATGGCTACACCTTC.

V usage is TRBV6-5 and J usage is TRBJ2-5; D perhaps matches TRBD1 (5 bases). The germline V and J ends were trimmed by 5 bases and 4 bases, with 11 bases remaining between them. The CDR3 length is 13 residues. From germline, CDR1 is MNHEY and CDR2 SVGAGI. CDR3: CASSKGLGETQYF. In nucleotides, the CDR3 is TGTGCCAGCAGTAAGGGGTTGGGAGAGACCCAGTACTTC.

A note on this clone: The junction and the germline gene differ at one end; a read error may be behind it. The J gene is TRBJ2-4, the V gene TRBV29-1; D possibly corresponds to TRBD1 (6 bases). Germline values: CDR1 SQVTM, CDR2 ANQGSEA. The CDR3 has 15 residues. Here the CDR3 DNA reads TGCAGCGCTGAAATGGGGGACACCAGCAAAAACATTCAGTACTTC. This codes for CSAEMGDTSKNIQYF. The whole variable domain, remainder taken from reference TRBV29-1 and TRBJ2-4, is SAVISQKPSRDICQRGTSLTIQCQVDSQVTMMFWYRQQPGQSLTLIATANQGSEATYESGFVIDKFPISRPNLTFSTLTVSNMSPEDSSIYLCSAEMGDTSKNIQYFGAGTRLSVL.

In this sample, this clone turned up a few times. This chain connects TRBV6-1 to TRBJ1-5; D uncertain. The CDR3 runs to 12 residues. Looked up from germline, CDR1 is MNHNS and CDR2 is SASEGT. Trimming stripped 2 bases from V and 6 bases from J, with 5 bases between. This chain's CDR3 is CASSEHIQPQHF. The CDR3 DNA sequence: TGTGCCAGCAGTGAACACATTCAGCCCCAGCATTTT.

This chain links TRBV18 with TRBJ2-7; 7 nucleotides match TRBD1. J gave up 2 bases and V 0 bases, and 10 bases lay outside the gene matches. The CDR3 spans 17 residues. CDR1 and CDR2 (germline): KGHSH, LQKENI. The CDR3: CASSPPNRQGSTYEQYF. As DNA, the CDR3 is TGTGCCAGCTCACCACCGAATCGACAGGGCTCGACCTACGAGCAGTACTTC.

The gene calls are TRBV2 and TRBJ2-7; the D is unclear. Germline CDR1 reads SNHLY; CDR2 reads FYNNEI. Trimming left V 6 bases short and J 0 bases short, with 12 bases between. The CDR3 extends over 14 amino acids. Here the CDR3 reads CASRERLPSYEQYF. The CDR3, as DNA: TGTGCCAGCAGGGAGAGACTCCCCTCCTACGAGCAGTACTTC.

This chain links TRBV28 with TRBJ2-1; D could derive from TRBD1 or TRBD2 (5 bases each). The CDR3 contains 14 residues. Germline V CDR1 and CDR2: MDHEN, SYDVKM. Trimming removed 4 bases from V and 5 bases from J, with 12 bases in between. DNA of the CDR3: TGTGCCAGCAGTTCCGGGACGGTCCACAATGAGCAGTTCTTC. This encodes CASSSGTVHNEQFF.

Remarks on this clone: Distinct nucleotide sequences in the sample also encode this CDR3. The chain joins TRBV9 to TRBJ2-7; a weak D match, TRBD2 (6 bases). V was trimmed by 2 bases and J by 1 base, leaving 10 bases between them. Germline CDR1 is SGDLS and CDR2 is YYNGEE. This CDR3 spans 14 amino acids. The CDR3 region is CASSVGGVSYEQYF. The CDR3 DNA reads as TGTGCCAGCAGCGTCGGAGGGGTATCCTACGAGCAGTACTTC.

V is TRBV9 and J is TRBJ2-5; TRBD1 matches 8 bases. The CDR3 is 16 amino acids. Trimming at V came to 2 bases and at J to 2 bases, leaving 8 bases not matched to a gene. Germline CDR1 reads SGDLS; CDR2 reads YYNGEE. Here the CDR3 DNA reads TGTGCCAGCAGCGTCTTGCACGGGACAGGACAAGAGACCCAGTACTTC. This gives the protein CASSVLHGTGQETQYF.

This chain connects TRBV2 to TRBJ2-5; 15 bases are shared with TRBD2. With 4 bases clipped from V and 3 bases from J, the junction kept 6 bases outside the gene matches. CDR3 size: 17 residues. CDR1 and CDR2 (germline): SNHLY, FYNNEI. The CDR3 DNA reads TGTGCCAGCAGTGGGGGACTAGCGGGAGGCTCTAAAGAGACCCAGTACTTC. Protein: CASSGGLAGGSKETQYF.